This T cell receptor beta chain was identified during a study of breast tumors, draining lymph nodes, adjacent tissues. Findings of the study overall: Data only fit, rather than demonstrated, lymph node origin of most tumor T cells.

Regarding this clonotype: Antigen specificity is unknown.

One entry per CDR3 protein, called by TCRdb with MiXCR from the multiplex PCR reads. The sample records 200,000 or so distinct CDR3 sequences, 30% to 40% being singletons. Samples came from axillary lymph nodes draining the breast cancer. V lost 2 bases to trimming and J lost 3 bases, with 14 bases between them. Looked up from germline, CDR1 is DFQATT and CDR2 is SNEGSKA (reference sequence). The CDR3 runs 16 residues. Sequenced material: axillary lymph node tissue. The genes are TRBV20-1 and TRBJ1-6; D is undetermined. This sequence was found in a female donor with breast cancer. Some clones in this sample may be carry-over from other donors' samples. CDR3 protein: CSARSRTAGYNSPLHF. The CDR3 coding sequence is TGCAGTGCTAGATCCCGGACGGCGGGCTATAATTCACCCCTCCACTTT.